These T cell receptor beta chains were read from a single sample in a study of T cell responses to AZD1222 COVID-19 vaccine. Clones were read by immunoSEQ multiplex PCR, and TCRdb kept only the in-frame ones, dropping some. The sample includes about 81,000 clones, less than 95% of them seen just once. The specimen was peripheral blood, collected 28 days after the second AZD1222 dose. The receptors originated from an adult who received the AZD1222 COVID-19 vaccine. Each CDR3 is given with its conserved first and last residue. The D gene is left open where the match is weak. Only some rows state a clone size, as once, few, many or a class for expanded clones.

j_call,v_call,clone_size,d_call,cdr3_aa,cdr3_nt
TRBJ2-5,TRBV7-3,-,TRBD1,CASSTAGTGVETQYF,TGTGCCAGCAGCACTGCCGGGACAGGGGTTGAGACCCAGTACTTC
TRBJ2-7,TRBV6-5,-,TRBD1,CASSYSETGTYEQYF,TGTGCCAGCAGTTACTCCGAGACAGGGACCTACGAGCAGTACTTC
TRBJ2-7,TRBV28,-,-,CASSSGVTYEQYF,TGTGCCAGCAGCTCAGGGGTAACCTACGAGCAGTACTTC
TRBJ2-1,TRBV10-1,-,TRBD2,CASSSQREAMNNEQFF,TGCGCCAGCAGTTCGCAGCGGGAGGCCATGAACAATGAGCAGTTCTTC
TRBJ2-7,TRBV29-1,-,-,CSVEGAGRYEQYF,TGCAGCGTTGAAGGGGCAGGGCGCTACGAGCAGTACTTC
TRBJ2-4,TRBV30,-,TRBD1,CASTGVAKNIQYF,TGTGCCTCGACAGGGGTAGCCAAAAACATTCAGTACTTC
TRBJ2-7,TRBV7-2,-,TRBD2,CASSPRTSGSISYEQYF,TGTGCCAGCAGCCCTAGGACTAGCGGGAGTATTTCCTACGAGCAGTACTTC
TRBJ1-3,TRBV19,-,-,CASSPDSPGNTIYF,TGTGCCAGTAGTCCTGACAGCCCTGGAAACACCATATATTTT
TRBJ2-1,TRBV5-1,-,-,CASSFRDKYNEQFF,TGCGCCAGCAGCTTCCGGGACAAGTACAATGAGCAGTTCTTC
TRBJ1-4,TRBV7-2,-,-,CASSLGQLNEKLFF,TGTGCCAGCAGCTTAGGACAGCTAAATGAAAAACTGTTTTTT
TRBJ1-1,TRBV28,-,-,CASRGRPEAFF,TGTGCCAGCAGGGGGAGGCCTGAAGCTTTCTTT
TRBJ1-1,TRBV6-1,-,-,CASSETRARPEAFF,TGTGCCAGCAGTGAGACCAGGGCGCGACCTGAAGCTTTCTTT
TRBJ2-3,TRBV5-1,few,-,CASSLPTGTIDTQYF,TGCGCCAGCAGCTTGCCGACGGGCACGATAGATACGCAGTATTTT
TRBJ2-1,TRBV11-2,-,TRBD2,CASSFRGGFNEQFF,TGTGCCAGCAGCTTCCGCGGGGGATTTAATGAGCAGTTCTTC
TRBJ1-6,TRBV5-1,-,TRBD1,CASSSGQGKDSPLHF,TGCGCCAGCAGCTCGGGACAGGGGAAAGATTCACCCCTCCACTTT
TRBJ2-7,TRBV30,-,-,CAWSVIPRGEQYF,TGTGCCTGGAGTGTAATCCCGAGGGGCGAGCAGTACTTC
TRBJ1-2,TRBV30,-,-,CAGPGFGDYGYTF,TGTGCCGGTCCAGGGTTCGGGGACTATGGCTACACCTTC
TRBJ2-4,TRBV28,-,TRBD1,CASSSSSTGGTGIQYF,TGTGCCAGCAGTTCCTCGTCGACAGGGGGGACGGGCATTCAGTACTTC
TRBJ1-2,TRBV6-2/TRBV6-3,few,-,CASSYGNYGYTF,TGTGCCAGCAGTTACGGAAACTATGGCTACACCTTC
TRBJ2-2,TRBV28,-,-,CASSKGGATGELFF,TGTGCCAGCAGTAAGGGGGGTGCCACCGGGGAGCTGTTTTTT
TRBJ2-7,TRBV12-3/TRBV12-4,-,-,CASSLNYEQYF,TGTGCCAGCAGTCTGAACTACGAGCAGTACTTC
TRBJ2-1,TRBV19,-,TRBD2,CASSPTSGSNEQFF,TGTGCCAGTAGTCCGACTAGCGGGAGCAATGAGCAGTTCTTC
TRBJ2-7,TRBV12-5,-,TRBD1,CASATGTGGDEQYF,TGTGCTAGTGCCACTGGGACAGGGGGCGACGAGCAGTACTTC
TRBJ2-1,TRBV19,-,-,CASRDFPSYNEQFF,TGTGCCAGTAGGGACTTCCCCTCCTACAATGAGCAGTTCTTC
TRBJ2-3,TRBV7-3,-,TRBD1,CASSIQGLPTDTQYF,TGTGCCAGCAGCATACAGGGGCTACCCACAGATACGCAGTATTTT
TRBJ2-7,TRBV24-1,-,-,CATSDWTRGNQVYEQYF,TGTGCCACCAGTGATTGGACCCGAGGAAACCAAGTATACGAGCAGTACTTC
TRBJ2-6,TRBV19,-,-,CASSIWGAGANVLTF,TGTGCCAGTAGTATATGGGGTGCTGGGGCCAACGTCCTGACTTTC
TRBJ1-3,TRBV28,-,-,CASSVIPHSGNTIYF,TGTGCCAGCAGTGTGATTCCGCACTCTGGAAACACCATATATTTT
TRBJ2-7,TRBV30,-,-,CAWDRPELNYEQYF,TGTGCCTGGGACCGACCCGAACTAAACTACGAGCAGTACTTC
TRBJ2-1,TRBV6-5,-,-,CASSKTTKWEQFF,TGTGCCAGCAGTAAAACAACGAAGTGGGAGCAGTTCTTC
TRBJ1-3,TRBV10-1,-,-,CASSDRLLGNTIYF,TGCGCCAGCAGTGATAGACTGCTAGGAAACACCATATATTTT
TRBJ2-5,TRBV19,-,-,CASSPLWGGETQYF,TGTGCCAGTAGTCCTCTGTGGGGTGGAGAGACCCAGTACTTC
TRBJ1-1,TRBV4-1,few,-,CASRYLTEAFF,TGCGCCAGCAGGTACCTCACTGAAGCTTTCTTT
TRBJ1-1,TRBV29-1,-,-,CSGSGVTEAFF,TGCAGCGGCTCAGGGGTCACTGAAGCTTTCTTT
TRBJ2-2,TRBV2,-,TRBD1,CASVRQGTTGELFF,TGTGCCAGCGTCAGACAGGGGACCACCGGGGAGCTGTTTTTT
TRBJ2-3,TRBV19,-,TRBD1,CASRTGTGIHTQYF,TGTGCCAGTAGAACCGGGACAGGGATCCATACGCAGTATTTT
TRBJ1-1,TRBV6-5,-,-,CASSRETPEAFF,TGTGCCAGCAGTAGGGAGACCCCTGAAGCTTTCTTT
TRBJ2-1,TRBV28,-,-,CASSLEGPQYNEQFF,TGTGCCAGCAGTTTAGAGGGACCGCAGTACAATGAGCAGTTCTTC
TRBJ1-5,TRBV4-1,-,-,CASSQNLQGSYQPQHF,TGCGCCAGCAGCCAAAATCTACAGGGAAGCTATCAGCCCCAGCATTTT
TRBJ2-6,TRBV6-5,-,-,CASSYSGSGANVLTF,TGTGCCAGCAGTTACTCGGGGTCTGGGGCCAACGTCCTGACTTTC
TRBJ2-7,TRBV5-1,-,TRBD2,CASSLGSAGEEQYF,TGCGCCAGCAGCTTGGGATCTGCGGGGGAGGAGCAGTACTTC
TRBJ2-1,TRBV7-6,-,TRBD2,CASSLVALADQSSYNEQFF,TGTGCCAGCAGCTTAGTTGCACTAGCGGACCAGAGCTCCTACAATGAGCAGTTCTTC
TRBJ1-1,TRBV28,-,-,CASRGVMNTEAFF,TGTGCCAGCAGGGGGGTAATGAACACTGAAGCTTTCTTT
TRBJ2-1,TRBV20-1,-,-,CSATWNNEQFF,TGCAGTGCGACTTGGAACAATGAGCAGTTCTTC
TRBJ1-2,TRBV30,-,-,CAWGGVQINDPNYGYTF,TGTGCCTGGGGTGGAGTACAAATCAACGACCCTAACTATGGCTACACCTTC
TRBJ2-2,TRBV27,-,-,CASSSWRTGELFF,TGTGCCAGCAGTTCGTGGAGGACCGGGGAGCTGTTTTTT
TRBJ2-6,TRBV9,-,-,CASSVVQPSGANVLTF,TGTGCCAGCAGCGTAGTACAGCCCTCTGGGGCCAACGTCCTGACTTTC
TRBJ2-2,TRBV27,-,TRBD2,CASSFSSGRAYTGELFF,TGTGCCAGCAGTTTTTCGAGCGGGAGGGCCTACACCGGGGAGCTGTTTTTT
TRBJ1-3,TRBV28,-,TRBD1,CASSADRVQGNTIYF,TGTGCCAGCAGTGCAGACAGGGTTCAGGGAAACACCATATATTTT
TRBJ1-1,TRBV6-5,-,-,CASRLQGLNTEAFF,TGTGCCAGCAGACTTCAGGGCCTGAACACTGAAGCTTTCTTT
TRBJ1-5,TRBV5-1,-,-,CASSLVGGDQPQHF,TGCGCCAGCAGCTTGGTGGGAGGGGACCAGCCCCAGCATTTT
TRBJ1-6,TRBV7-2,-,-,CASSLNRAVPLHF,TGTGCCAGCAGCTTAAACAGGGCCGTACCCCTCCACTTT
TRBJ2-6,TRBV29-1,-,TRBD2,CSVAGLAGVTSGANVLTF,TGCAGCGTTGCCGGACTAGCGGGAGTTACCTCTGGGGCCAACGTCCTGACTTTC
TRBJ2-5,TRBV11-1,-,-,CASTRSGFQETQYF,TGTGCCAGCACCCGATCTGGATTCCAAGAGACCCAGTACTTC
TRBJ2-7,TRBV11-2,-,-,CASSLEAISPYEQYF,TGTGCCAGCAGCTTAGAAGCCATCTCCCCCTACGAGCAGTACTTC
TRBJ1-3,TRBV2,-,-,CASSVYKLGNTIYF,TGTGCCAGCAGTGTATACAAACTAGGAAACACCATATATTTT